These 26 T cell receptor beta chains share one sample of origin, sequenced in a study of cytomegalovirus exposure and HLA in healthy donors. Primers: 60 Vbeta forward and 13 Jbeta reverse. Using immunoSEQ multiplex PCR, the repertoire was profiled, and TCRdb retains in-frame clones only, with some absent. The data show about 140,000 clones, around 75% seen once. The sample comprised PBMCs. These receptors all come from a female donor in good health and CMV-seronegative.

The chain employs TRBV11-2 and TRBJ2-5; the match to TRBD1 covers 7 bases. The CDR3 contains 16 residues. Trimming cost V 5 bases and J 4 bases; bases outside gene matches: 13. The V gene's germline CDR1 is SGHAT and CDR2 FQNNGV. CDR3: CASSPPGQAEAETQYF. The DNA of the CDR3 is TGTGCCAGCAGCCCACCTGGACAGGCAGAGGCAGAGACCCAGTACTTC. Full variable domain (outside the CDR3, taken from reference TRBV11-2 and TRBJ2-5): EAGVAQSPRYKIIEKRQSVAFWCNPISGHATLYWYQQILGQGPKLLIQFQNNGVVDDSQLPKDRFSAERLKGVDSTLKIQPAKLEDSAVYLCASSPPGQAEAETQYFGPGTRLLVL.

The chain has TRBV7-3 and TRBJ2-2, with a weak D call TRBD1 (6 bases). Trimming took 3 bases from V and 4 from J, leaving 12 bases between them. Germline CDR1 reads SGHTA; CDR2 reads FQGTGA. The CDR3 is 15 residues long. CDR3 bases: TGTGCCAGCAGCTTGGACAGACCAGGCACCGGGGAGCTGTTTTTT. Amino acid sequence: CASSLDRPGTGELFF.

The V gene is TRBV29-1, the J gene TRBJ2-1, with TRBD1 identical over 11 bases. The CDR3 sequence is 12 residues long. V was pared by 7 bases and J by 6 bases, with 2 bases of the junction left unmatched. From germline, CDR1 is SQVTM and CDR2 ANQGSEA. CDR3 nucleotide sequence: TGCAGCGCCGGGACAGGGGGCAATGAGCAGTTCTTC. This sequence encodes CSAGTGGNEQFF.

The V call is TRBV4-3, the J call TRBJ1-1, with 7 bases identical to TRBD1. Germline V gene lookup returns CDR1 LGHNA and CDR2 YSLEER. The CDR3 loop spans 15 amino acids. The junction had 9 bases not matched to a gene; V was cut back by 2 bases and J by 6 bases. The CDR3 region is CASSQIDRVVAEAFF. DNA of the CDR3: TGCGCCAGCAGCCAAATTGACAGGGTTGTCGCTGAAGCTTTCTTT.

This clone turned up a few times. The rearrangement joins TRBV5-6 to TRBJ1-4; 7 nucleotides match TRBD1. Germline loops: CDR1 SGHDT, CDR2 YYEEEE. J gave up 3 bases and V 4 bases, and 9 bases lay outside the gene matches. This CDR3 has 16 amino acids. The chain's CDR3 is CASSMRQGPANEKLFF. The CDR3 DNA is TGTGCCAGCAGCATGCGACAGGGCCCCGCTAATGAAAAACTGTTTTTT.

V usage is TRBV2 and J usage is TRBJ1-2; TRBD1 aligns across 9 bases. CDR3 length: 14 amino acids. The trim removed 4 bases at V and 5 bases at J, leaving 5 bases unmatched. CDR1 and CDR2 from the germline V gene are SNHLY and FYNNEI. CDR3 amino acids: CASSGDRDSYGYTF. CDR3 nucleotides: TGTGCCAGCAGTGGGGACAGGGATTCTTATGGCTACACCTTC.

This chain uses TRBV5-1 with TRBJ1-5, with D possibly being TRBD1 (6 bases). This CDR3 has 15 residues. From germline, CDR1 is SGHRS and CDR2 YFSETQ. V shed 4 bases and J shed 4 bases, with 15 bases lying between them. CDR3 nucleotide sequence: TGCGCCAGCAGCCCTGAGGGGGTGAGTAATCAGCCCCAGCATTTT. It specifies CASSPEGVSNQPQHF.

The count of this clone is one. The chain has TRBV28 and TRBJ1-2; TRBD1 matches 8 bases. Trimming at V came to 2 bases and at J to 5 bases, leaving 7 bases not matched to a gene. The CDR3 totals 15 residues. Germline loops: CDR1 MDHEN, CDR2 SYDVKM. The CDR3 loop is CASSLQQGVRYGYTF. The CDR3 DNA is TGTGCCAGCAGTTTACAACAGGGGGTCCGGTATGGCTACACCTTC.

The CDR3 sequence is CSVEGEIGLAVQFF. The CDR3 region has the DNA TGCAGCGTTGAAGGCGAAATTGGACTAGCGGTGCAGTTCTTC. The rearrangement uses TRBV29-1 and TRBJ2-1, with TRBD2 identical over 10 bases. The CDR3 extends over 14 amino acids. Germline trimming cut 1 base from V and 12 bases from J; bases unmatched to any gene: 9. The germline V gene encodes CDR1 SQVTM and CDR2 ANQGSEA.

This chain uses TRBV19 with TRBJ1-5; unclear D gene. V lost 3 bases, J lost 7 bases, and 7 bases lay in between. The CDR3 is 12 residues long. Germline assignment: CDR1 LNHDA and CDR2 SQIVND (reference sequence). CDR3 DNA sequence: TGTGCCAGTAGTATCCCTCTCCAGCCCCAGCATTTT. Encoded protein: CASSIPLQPQHF.

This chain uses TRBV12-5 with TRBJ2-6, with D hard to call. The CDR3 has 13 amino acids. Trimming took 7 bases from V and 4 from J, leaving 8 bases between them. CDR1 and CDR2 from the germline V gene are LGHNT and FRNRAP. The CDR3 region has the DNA TGTGCTAGTGACAGTGCCGGGGCCAACGTCCTGACTTTC. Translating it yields CASDSAGANVLTF. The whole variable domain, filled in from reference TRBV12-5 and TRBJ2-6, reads DARVTQTPRHKVTEMGQEVTMRCQPILGHNTVFWYRQTMMQGLELLAYFRNRAPLDDSGMPKDRFSAEMPDATLATLKIQPSEPRDSAVYFCASDSAGANVLTFGAGSRLTVL.

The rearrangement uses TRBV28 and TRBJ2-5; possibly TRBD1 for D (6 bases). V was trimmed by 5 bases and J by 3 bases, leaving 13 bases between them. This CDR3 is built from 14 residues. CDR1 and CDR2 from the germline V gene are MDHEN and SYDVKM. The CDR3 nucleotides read TGTGCCAGCAGTGGAGGACAGTTCAAAGAGACCCAGTACTTC. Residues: CASSGGQFKETQYF.

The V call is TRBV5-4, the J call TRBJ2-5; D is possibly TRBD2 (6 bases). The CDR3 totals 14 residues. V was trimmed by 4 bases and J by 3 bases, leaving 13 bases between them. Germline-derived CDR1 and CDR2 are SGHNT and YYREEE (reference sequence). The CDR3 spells CASSPGLLKETQYF. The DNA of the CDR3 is TGTGCCAGCAGCCCGGGACTTCTCAAAGAGACCCAGTACTTC.

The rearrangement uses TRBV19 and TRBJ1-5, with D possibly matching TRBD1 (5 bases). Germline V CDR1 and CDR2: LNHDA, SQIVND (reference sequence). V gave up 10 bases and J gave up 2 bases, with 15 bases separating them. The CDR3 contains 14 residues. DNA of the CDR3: TGTGCCACCCAGACAGTATCCGGCAATCAGCCCCAGCATTTT. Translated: CATQTVSGNQPQHF.

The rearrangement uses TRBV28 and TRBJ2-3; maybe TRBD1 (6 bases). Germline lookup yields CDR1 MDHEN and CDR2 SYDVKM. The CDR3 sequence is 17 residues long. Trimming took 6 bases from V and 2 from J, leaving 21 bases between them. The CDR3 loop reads CASRGLLQGTPTDTQYF. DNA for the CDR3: TGTGCCAGCAGGGGCCTATTGCAGGGGACGCCCACAGATACGCAGTATTTT.

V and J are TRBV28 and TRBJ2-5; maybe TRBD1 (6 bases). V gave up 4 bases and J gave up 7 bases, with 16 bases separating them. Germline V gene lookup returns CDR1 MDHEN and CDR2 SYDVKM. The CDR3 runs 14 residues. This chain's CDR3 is CASSYQGLAATQYF. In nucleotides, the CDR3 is TGTGCCAGCAGTTACCAGGGGCTGGCGGCGACCCAGTACTTC.

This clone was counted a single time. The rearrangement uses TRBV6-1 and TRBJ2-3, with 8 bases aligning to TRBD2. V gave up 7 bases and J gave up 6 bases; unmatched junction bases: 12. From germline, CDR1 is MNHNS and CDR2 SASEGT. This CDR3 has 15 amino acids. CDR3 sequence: CASIRGLAGSDTQYF. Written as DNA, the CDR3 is TGTGCCAGCATCCGGGGGCTAGCGGGTTCGGATACGCAGTATTTT.

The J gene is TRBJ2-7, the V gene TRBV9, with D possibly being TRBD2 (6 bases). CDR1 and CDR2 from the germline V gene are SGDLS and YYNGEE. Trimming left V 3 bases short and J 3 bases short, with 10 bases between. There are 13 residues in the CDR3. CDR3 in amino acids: CASSERRDYEQYF. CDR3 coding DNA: TGTGCCAGCAGCGAAAGGAGGGACTACGAGCAGTACTTC.

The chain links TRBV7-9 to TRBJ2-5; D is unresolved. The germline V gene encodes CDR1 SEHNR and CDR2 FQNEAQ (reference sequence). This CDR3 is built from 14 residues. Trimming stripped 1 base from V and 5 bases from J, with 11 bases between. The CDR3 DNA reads TGTGCCAGCAGCTTAGACCTCCGGGTGGAGACCCAGTACTTC. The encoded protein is CASSLDLRVETQYF.

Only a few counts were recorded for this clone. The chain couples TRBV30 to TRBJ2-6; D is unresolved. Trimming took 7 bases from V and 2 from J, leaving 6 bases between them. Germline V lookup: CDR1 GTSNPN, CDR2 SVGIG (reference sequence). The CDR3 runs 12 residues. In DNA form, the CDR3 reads TGTGCCTACTTGCCTGGGGCCAACGTCCTGACTTTC. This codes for CAYLPGANVLTF.

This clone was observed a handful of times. This CDR3 is CASSFGLQVGGTEAFF. In DNA, the CDR3 is TGTGCCAGCAGCTTTGGGCTCCAGGTAGGAGGCACTGAAGCTTTCTTT. The V gene is TRBV5-5, the J gene TRBJ1-1; no clear D gene. The ends were cut back, 2 bases at V and 4 bases at J, with 18 bases in the middle. This CDR3 is built from 16 residues. In germline, CDR1 is SGHKS, CDR2 YYEKEE (reference sequence).

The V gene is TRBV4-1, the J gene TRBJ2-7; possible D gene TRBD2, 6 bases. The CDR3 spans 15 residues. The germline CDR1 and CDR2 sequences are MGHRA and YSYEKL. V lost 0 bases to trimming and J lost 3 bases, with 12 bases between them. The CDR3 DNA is TGCGCCAGCAGCCAAGAACGACTAGTTTACTACGAGCAGTACTTC. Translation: CASSQERLVYYEQYF.

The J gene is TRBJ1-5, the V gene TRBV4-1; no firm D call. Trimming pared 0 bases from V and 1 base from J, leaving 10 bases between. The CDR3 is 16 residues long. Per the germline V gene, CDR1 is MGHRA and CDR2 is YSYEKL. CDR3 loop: CASSQDYSLSNQPQHF. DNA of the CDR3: TGCGCCAGCAGCCAAGATTACAGCCTGAGCAATCAGCCCCAGCATTTT.

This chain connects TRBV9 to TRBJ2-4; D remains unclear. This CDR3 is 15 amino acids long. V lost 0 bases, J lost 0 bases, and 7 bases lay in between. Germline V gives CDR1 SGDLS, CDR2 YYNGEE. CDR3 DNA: TGTGCCAGCAGCGTAGACCCCGGAGCCAAAAACATTCAGTACTTC. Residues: CASSVDPGAKNIQYF.

CDR3 DNA sequence: TGCAGCGCCGGGGGACAGTCCTACTACGAGCAGTACTTC. It specifies CSAGGQSYYEQYF. The rearrangement uses TRBV29-1 and TRBJ2-7, with a weak D call TRBD1 (7 bases). The V gene's germline CDR1 is SQVTM and CDR2 ANQGSEA. This CDR3 has 13 amino acids. V shed 7 bases and J shed 3 bases, with 16 bases lying between them.

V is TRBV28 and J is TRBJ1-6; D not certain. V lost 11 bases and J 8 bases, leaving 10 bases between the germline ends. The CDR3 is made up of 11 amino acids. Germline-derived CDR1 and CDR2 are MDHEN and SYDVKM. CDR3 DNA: TGTGCCGTGCGCGGGGATTCACCCCTCCACTTT. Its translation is CAVRGDSPLHF.